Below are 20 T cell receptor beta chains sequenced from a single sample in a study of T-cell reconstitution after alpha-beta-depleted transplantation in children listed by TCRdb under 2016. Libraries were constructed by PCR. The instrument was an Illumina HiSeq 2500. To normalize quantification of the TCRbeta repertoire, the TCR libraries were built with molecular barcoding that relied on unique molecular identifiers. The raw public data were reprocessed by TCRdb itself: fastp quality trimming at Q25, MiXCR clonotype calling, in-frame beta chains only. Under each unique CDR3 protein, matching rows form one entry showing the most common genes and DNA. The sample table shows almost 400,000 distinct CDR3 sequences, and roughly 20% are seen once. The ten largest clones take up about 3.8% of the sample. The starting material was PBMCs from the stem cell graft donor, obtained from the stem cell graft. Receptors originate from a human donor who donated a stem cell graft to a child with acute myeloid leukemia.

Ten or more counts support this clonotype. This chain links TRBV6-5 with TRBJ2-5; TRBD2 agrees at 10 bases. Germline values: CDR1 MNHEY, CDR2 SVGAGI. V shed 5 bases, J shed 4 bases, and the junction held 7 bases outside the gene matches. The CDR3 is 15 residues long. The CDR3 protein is CASSLLAGEIETQYF. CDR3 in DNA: TGTGCCAGCAGTCTCCTAGCGGGAGAGATAGAGACCCAGTACTTC.

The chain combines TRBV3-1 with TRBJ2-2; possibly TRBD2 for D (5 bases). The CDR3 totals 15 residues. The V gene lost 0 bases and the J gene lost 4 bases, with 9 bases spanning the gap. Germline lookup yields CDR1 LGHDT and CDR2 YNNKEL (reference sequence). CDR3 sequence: CASSQDASTTGELFF. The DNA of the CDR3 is TGTGCCAGCAGCCAAGATGCTAGCACCACCGGGGAGCTGTTTTTT.

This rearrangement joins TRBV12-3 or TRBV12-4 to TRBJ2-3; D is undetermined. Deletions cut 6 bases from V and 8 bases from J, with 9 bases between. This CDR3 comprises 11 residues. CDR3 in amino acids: CASSPSFTQYF. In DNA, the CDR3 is TGTGCCAGCAGCCCCTCTTTTACGCAGTATTTT.

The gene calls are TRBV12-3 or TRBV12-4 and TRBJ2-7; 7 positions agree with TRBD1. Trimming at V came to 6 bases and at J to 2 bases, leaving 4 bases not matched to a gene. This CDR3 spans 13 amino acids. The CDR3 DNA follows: TGTGCCAGCAGGGGGACAGCCGCCTACGAGCAGTACTTC. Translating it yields CASRGTAAYEQYF.

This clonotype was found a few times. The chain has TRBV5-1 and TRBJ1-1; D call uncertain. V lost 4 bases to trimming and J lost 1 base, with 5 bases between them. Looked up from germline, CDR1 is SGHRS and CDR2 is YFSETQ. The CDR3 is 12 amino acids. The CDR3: CASSIENTEAFF. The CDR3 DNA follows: TGCGCCAGCAGCATAGAGAACACTGAAGCTTTCTTT.

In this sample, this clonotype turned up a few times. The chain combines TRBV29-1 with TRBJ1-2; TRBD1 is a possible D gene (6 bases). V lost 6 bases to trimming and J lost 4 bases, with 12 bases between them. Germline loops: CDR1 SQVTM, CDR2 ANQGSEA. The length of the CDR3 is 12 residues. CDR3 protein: CSVGGAGYGYTF. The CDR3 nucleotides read TGCAGCGTCGGGGGCGCGGGCTATGGCTACACCTTC.

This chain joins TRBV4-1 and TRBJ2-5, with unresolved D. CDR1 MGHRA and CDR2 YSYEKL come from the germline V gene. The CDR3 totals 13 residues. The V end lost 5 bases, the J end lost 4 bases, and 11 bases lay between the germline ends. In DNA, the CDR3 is TGCGCCAGCAGCTCCCCGAGTCGAGAGACCCAGTACTTC. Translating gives CASSSPSRETQYF.

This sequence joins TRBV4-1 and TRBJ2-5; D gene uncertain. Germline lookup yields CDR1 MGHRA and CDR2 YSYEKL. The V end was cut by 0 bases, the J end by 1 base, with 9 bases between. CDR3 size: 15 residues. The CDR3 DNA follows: TGCGCCAGCAGCCAAGATCAGCTGTTCCAAGAGACCCAGTACTTC. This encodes CASSQDQLFQETQYF.

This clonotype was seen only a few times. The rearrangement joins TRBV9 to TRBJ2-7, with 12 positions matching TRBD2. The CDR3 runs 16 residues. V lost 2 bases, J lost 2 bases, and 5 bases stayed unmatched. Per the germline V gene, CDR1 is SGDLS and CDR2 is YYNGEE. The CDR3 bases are TGTGCCAGCAGCGTCGACCCTAGCGGGAGGGCCTACGAGCAGTACTTC. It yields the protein CASSVDPSGRAYEQYF.

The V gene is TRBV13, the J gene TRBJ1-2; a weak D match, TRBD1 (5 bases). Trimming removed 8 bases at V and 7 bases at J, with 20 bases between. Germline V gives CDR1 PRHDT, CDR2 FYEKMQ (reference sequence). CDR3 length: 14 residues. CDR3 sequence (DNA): TGTGCCAGCTCAACGGGACGCGGTTTCTGTGGCTACACCTTC. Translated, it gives CASSTGRGFCGYTF.

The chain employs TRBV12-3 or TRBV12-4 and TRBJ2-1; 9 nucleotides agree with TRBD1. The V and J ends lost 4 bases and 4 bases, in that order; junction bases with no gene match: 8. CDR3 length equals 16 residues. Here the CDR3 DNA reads TGTGCCAGCAGTTCCAAGACAGGGGGGACATACAATGAGCAGTTCTTC. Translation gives CASSSKTGGTYNEQFF.

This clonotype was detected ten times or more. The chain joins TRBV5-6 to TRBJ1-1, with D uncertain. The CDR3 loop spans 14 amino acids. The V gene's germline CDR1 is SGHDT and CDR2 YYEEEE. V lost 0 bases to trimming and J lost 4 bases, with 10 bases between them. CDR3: CASSLAGLGTEAFF. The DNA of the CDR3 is TGTGCCAGCAGCTTGGCTGGGCTTGGCACTGAAGCTTTCTTT.

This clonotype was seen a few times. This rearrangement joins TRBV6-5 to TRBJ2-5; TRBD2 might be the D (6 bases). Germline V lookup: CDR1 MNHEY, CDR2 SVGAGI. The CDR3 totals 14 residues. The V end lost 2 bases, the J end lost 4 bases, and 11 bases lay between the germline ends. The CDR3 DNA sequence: TGTGCCAGCAGTTACCTGTGGGGAGGAGAGACCCAGTACTTC. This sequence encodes CASSYLWGGETQYF.

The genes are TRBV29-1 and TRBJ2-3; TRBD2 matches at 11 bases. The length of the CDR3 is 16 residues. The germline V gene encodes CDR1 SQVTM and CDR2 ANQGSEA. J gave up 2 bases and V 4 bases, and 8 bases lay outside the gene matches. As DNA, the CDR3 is TGCAGCGTTGTAAAGATGACTAGCGGGATCACAGATACGCAGTATTTT. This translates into CSVVKMTSGITDTQYF.

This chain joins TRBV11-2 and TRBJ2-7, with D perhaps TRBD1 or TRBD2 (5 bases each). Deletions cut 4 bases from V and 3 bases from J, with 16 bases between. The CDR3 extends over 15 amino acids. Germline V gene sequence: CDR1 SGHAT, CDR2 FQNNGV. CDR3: CASSSHGGQGYEQYF. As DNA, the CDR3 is TGTGCCAGCAGCTCCCATGGGGGTCAGGGCTACGAGCAGTACTTC.

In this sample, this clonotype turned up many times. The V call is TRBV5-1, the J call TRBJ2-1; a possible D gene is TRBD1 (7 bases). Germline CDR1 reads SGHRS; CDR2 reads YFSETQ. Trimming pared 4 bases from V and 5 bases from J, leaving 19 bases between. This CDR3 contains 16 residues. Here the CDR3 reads CASSLGGQSLNNEQFF. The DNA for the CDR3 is TGCGCCAGCAGCCTGGGGGGACAGAGCCTGAACAATGAGCAGTTCTTC.

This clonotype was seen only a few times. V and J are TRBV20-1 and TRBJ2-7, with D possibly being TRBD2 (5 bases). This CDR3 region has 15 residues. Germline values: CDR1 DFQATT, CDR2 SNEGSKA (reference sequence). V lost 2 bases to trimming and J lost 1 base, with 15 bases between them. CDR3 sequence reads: CSARPRGSSSYEQYF. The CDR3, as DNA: TGCAGTGCTAGACCCCGTGGGAGTAGTTCCTACGAGCAGTACTTC.

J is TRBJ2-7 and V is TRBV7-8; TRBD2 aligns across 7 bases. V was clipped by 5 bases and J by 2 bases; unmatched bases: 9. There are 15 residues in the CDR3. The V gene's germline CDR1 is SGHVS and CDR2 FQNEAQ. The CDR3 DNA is TGTGCCAGCAGCCCCCCGACTAGCAGCGCCTACGAGCAGTACTTC. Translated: CASSPPTSSAYEQYF.

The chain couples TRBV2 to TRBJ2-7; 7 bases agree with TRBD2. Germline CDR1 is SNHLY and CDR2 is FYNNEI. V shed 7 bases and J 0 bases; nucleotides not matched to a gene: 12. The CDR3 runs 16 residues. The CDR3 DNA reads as TGTGCCAGCACCCGGTTCCTGCGGGAGAACTCCTACGAGCAGTACTTC. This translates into CASTRFLRENSYEQYF.

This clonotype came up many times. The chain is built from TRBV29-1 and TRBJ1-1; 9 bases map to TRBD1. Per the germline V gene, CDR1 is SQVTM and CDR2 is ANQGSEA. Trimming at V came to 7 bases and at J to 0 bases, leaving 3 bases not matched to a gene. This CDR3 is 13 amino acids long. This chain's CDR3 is CSAGQGMNTEAFF. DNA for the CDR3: TGCAGCGCCGGACAGGGGATGAACACTGAAGCTTTCTTT.